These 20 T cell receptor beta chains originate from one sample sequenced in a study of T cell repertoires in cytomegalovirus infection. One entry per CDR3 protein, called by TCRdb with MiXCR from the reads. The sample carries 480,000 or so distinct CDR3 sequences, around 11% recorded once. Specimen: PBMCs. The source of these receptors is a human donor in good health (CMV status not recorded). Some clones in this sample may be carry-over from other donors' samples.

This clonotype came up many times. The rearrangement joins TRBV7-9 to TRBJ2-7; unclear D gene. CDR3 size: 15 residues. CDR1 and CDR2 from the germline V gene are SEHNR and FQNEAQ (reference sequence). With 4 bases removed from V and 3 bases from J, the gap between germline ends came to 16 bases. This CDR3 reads CASSSRLYKIYEQYF. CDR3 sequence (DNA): TGTGCCAGCAGCTCCCGACTGTATAAGATCTACGAGCAGTACTTC.

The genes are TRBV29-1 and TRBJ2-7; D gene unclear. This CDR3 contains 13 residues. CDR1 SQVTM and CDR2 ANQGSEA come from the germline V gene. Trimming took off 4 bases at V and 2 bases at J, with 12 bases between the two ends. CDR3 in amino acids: CSVVRTRTYEQYF. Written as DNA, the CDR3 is TGCAGCGTTGTCCGTACCCGTACCTACGAGCAGTACTTC.

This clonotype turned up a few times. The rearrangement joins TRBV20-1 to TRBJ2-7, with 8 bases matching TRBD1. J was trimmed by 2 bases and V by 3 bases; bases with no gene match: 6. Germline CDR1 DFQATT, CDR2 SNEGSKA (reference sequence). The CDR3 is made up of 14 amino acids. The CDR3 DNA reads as TGCAGTGCTAGTCTGACAGGGGCCCCCTACGAGCAGTACTTC. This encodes CSASLTGAPYEQYF.

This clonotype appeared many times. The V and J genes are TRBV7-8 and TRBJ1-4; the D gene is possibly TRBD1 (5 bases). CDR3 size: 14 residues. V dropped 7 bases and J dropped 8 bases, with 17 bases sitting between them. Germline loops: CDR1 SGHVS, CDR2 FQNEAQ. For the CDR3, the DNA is TGTGCCAGCACACGGCAGGGCTTAGAAGAAAAACTGTTTTTT. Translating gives CASTRQGLEEKLFF.

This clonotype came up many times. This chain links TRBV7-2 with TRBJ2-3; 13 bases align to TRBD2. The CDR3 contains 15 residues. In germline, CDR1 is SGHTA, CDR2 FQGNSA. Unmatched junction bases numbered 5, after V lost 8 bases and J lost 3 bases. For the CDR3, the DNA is TGTGCCAGCGTTACGGGACTAGCGGGAACAGATACGCAGTATTTT. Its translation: CASVTGLAGTDTQYF.

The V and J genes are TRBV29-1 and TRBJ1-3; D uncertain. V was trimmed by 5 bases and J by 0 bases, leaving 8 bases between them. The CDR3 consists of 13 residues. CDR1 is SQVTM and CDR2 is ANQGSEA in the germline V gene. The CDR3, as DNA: TGCAGCGTTCGTCCTGGCTCTGGAAACACCATATATTTT. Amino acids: CSVRPGSGNTIYF.

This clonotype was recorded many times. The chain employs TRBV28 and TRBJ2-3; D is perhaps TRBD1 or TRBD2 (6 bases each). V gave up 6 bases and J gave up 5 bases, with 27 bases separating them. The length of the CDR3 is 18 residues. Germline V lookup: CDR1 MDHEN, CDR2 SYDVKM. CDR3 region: CASSSSPQRSGGGDTQYF. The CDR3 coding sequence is TGTGCCAGCAGCAGTTCCCCGCAACGGAGCGGAGGGGGAGATACGCAGTATTTT.

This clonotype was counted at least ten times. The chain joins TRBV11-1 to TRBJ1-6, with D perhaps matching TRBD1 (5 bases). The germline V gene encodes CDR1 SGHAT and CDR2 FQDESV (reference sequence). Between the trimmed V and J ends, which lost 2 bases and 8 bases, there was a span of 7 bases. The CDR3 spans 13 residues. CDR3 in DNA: TGTGCCAGCAGCTTAAGGGGTGATTCACCCCTCCACTTT. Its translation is CASSLRGDSPLHF.

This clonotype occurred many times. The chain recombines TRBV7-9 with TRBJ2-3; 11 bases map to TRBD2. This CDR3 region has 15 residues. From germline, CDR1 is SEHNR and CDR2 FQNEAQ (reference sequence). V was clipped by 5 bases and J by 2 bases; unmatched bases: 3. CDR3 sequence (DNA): TGTGCCAGCAGCCGACTAGCGGGGACCACAGATACGCAGTATTTT. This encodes CASSRLAGTTDTQYF.

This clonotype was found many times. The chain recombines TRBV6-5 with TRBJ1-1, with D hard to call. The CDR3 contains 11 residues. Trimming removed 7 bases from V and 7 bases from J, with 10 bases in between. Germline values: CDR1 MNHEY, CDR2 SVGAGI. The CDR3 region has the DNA TGTGCCAGCACCTACCTTGGTGAAGCTTTCTTT. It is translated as CASTYLGEAFF.

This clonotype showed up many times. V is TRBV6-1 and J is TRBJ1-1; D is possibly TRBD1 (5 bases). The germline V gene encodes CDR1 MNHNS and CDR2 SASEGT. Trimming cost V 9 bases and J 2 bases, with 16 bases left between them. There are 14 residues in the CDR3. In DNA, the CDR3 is TGTGCCAGTTTTCCGGGACGCCTCAACACTGAAGCTTTCTTT. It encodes CASFPGRLNTEAFF.

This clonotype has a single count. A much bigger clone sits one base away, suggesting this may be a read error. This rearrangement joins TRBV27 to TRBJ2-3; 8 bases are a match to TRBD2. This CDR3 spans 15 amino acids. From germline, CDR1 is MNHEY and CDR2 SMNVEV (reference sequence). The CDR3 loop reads CASGIAGLVTDMQYF. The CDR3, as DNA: TGTGCCAGCGGTATAGCGGGGCTAGTCACAGATATGCAGTATTTT.

CDR3 protein: CASSLRLAALYQETQYF. The CDR3 nucleotides read TGTGCCAGCAGCTTAAGGCTAGCGGCCCTGTACCAAGAGACCCAGTACTTC. This chain links TRBV7-8 with TRBJ2-5; TRBD2 matches 7 bases. Germline V gene sequence: CDR1 SGHVS, CDR2 FQNEAQ. V dropped 2 bases and J dropped 0; count of bases not matched to a gene: 9. This CDR3 is built from 17 residues.

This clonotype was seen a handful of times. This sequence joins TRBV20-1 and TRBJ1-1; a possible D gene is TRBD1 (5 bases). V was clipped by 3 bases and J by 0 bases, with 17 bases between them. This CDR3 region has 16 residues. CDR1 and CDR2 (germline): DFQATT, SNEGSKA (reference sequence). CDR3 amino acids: CSASPSGPSMNTEAFF. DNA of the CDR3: TGCAGTGCTAGTCCATCGGGACCCTCAATGAACACTGAAGCTTTCTTT.

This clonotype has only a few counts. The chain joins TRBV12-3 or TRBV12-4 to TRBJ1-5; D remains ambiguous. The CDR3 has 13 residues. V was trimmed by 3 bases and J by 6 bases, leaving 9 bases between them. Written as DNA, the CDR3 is TGTGCCAGCAGTTTCTCGCCTTTTCAGCCCCAGCATTTT. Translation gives CASSFSPFQPQHF.

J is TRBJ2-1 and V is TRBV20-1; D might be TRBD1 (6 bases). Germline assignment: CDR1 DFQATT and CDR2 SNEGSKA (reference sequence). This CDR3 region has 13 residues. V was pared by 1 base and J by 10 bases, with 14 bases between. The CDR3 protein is CSARGDPDREQFF. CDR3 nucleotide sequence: TGCAGTGCTAGAGGGGACCCGGACAGAGAGCAGTTCTTC.

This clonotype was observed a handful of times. CDR3 in DNA: TGCAGCGTTCCCGACCCGGGAGGTGAGCAGTTCTTC. Its protein product is CSVPDPGGEQFF. The rearrangement links TRBV29-1 to TRBJ2-1, with 7 bases that match TRBD2. The CDR3 covers 12 residues. Germline CDR1 SQVTM, CDR2 ANQGSEA. V was pared by 5 bases and J by 9 bases, with 7 bases of the junction left unmatched.

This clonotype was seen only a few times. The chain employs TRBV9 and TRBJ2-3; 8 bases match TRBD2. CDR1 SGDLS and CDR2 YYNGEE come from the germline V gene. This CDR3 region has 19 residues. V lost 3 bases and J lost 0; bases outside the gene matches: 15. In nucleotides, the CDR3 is TGTGCCAGCAGCGACCCCTTGGGCGGGGGGCGGACTAGCACAGATACGCAGTATTTT. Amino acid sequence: CASSDPLGGGRTSTDTQYF.

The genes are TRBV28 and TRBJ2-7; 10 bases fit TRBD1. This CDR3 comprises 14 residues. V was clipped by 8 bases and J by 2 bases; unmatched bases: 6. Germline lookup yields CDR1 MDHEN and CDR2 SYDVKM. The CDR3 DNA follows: TGTGCCAGCCGAAGGGGGACAGGGGCCTACGAGCAGTACTTC. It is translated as CASRRGTGAYEQYF.

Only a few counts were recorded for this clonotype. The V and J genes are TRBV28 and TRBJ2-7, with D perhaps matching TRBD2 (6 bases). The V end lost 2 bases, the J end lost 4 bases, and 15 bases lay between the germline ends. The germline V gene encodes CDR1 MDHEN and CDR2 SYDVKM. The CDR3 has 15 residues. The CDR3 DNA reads TGTGCCAGCAGTTTACCCTCGGGGGTCGGGTACGAGCAGTACTTC. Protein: CASSLPSGVGYEQYF.